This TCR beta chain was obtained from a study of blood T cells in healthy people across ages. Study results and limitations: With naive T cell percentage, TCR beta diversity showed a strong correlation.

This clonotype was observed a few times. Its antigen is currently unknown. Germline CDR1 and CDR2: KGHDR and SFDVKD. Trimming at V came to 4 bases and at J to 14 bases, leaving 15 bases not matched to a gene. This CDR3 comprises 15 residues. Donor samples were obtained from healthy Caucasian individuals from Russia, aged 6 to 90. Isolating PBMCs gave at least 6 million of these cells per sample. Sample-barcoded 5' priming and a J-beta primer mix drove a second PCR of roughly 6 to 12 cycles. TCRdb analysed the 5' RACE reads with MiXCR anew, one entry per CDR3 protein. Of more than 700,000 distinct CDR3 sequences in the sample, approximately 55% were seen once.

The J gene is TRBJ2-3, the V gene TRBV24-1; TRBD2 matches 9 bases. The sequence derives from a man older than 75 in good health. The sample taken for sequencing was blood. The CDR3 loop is CATSEAGGPHRYAYF. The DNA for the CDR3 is TGTGCCACCAGTGAGGCGGGAGGGCCGCACAGATACGCGTATTTT.